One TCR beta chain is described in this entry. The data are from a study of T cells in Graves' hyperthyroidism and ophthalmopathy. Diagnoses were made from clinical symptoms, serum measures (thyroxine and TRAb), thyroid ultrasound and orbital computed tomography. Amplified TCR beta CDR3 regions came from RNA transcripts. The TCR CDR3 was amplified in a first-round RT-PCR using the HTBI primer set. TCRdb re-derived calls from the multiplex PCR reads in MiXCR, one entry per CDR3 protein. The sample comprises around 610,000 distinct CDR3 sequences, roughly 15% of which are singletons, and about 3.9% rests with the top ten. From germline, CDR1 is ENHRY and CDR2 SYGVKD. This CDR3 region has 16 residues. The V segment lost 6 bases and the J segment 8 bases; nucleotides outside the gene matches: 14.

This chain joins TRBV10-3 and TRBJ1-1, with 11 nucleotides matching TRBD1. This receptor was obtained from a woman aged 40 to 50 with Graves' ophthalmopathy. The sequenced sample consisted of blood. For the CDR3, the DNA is TGTGCCATCAGCGAAAGCGCCGGACAGGGGGCAGAGGAAGCTTTCTTT. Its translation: CAISESAGQGAEEAFF.